A selection of T cell receptor beta chains follows, all from one sample in a study of neoadjuvant anti-PD-1 for oral cavity cancer. Sequenced by immunoSEQ multiplex PCR; TCRdb stores in-frame clones only, minus some. Of about 7,800 clones in the sample, roughly 69% were seen once. Sample: PBMCs, taken after nivolumab (anti-PD-1) treatment. The origin of the receptors is a person aged 35-80 years with oral cavity squamous cell carcinoma. Each CDR3 is given without its conserved first and last residue. The order of the fields is V gene, J gene, CDR3 protein.

TRBV7-2	TRBJ2-5	ASSKTGGETQY
TRBV5-1	TRBJ2-7	ASNQGNEQY
TRBV5-5	TRBJ1-6	ASSLRAGRYNSPLH
TRBV7-9	TRBJ2-3	ASSQSSGGSTDTQY
TRBV19	TRBJ1-6	ASSASYGGYNSPLH
TRBV7-2	TRBJ2-7	ASSLLSSGAGYEQY
TRBV7-2	TRBJ2-1	ASSFPAGGLNEQF
TRBV4-3	TRBJ2-5	ASSRRAEETQY
TRBV13	TRBJ1-1	ASSLGTRQGSLKTEAF
TRBV6-5	TRBJ1-4	ASSYRGNEKLF
TRBV7-2	TRBJ2-1	ASSELSVRF
TRBV7-2	TRBJ1-4	ASSRNSASEKLF
TRBV19	TRBJ2-3	ASSISGGREHSTDTQY
TRBV11-3	TRBJ2-1	ASSFEGGHNEQF
TRBV19	TRBJ2-1	ASSIGTSGNNEQF
TRBV9	TRBJ1-2	ASSVSKGGDYGYT
TRBV19	TRBJ1-5	ASSIRIAPEGNQPQH
TRBV18	TRBJ1-2	ASSSSGAGYGYT
TRBV11-2	TRBJ1-4	ASSLVRQGGEKLF
TRBV4-1	TRBJ2-1	ASSPSQRGEVGEQF
TRBV7-3	TRBJ2-3	ASSLTMGGGATDTQY
TRBV30	TRBJ1-5	AWGRDSTSNQPQH
TRBV7-6	TRBJ1-4	ASSIQGLRTNEKLF
TRBV19	TRBJ1-6	ASSSTGTGNSPLH
TRBV23-1	TRBJ2-1	ASSQTEDRGREQF
TRBV2	TRBJ2-1	ASSERGPPGEQF
TRBV4-1	TRBJ1-1	ASSQDSTATWNTEAF
TRBV6-6	TRBJ1-5	ASSYSEGPQH
TRBV9	TRBJ2-3	ASSLGLGRDTQY
TRBV4-2	TRBJ2-2	ASSQVTSGGLDLNTGELF
TRBV7-8	TRBJ2-5	ASSLGAGRETQY
TRBV28	TRBJ2-2	ASMEGSRGAGELF
TRBV2	TRBJ1-1	ALTPFTGTIMNTEAF
TRBV5-6	TRBJ2-1	ASSLAHEQF
TRBV2	TRBJ1-2	ASTLPPDGYT
TRBV19	TRBJ1-1	ASSIAGPGRGTEAF
TRBV4-3	TRBJ1-3	ASSQDISYTIY
TRBV11-2	TRBJ1-3	ASSLSGFFGNTIY
TRBV28	TRBJ2-2	ASSQDSNTGELF
TRBV6-4	TRBJ2-6	ASSDRETGANVLT
TRBV9	TRBJ1-1	ASSVGQGAPGTEAF